The following is a T cell receptor (beta chain) sequence with its context. Its antigen is as yet unknown. Sequencing used immunoSEQ multiplex PCR; TCRdb keeps in-frame clones, though not all of them. The sample comprises about 1.5 million clones, around 95% of which are singletons, and 1.2% rests with the top ten. These data are taken from a study of shared clonotypes between healthy human individuals. Study context: Plates per donor: three CD4 naive, three CD4 memory, two CD8 naive, one CD8 memory.

Study-wide results and limits: Sequencing of the sorted subsets was shown by rarefaction to be incomplete despite large depth. What naive subsets generally showed was a larger estimated richness than memory subsets showed. Measured sharing among donors was expected to vary with sequencing depth.

This CDR3 comprises 14 residues. The V and J ends lost 2 bases and 5 bases respectively, with 10 bases between them. Germline CDR1 reads MNHEY; CDR2 reads SMNVEV (reference sequence). The material sequenced was naive CD4+ T cells sorted from blood. This sample's subset: CD45RA+ positively selected. This clonotype was obtained from a man aged 30 to 39 in good health. J is TRBJ2-1 and V is TRBV27; D unresolved. In DNA form, the CDR3 reads TGTGCCAGCAGTTTAACGGCTGGACACAATGAGCAGTTCTTC. Translation gives CASSLTAGHNEQFF.